These T cell receptor beta chains were read from a single sample in a study of T cell repertoires in cytomegalovirus infection. TCRdb used MiXCR to reprocess the reads, holding one entry per CDR3 protein. The sample lists about 920,000 distinct CDR3 sequences, roughly 30% occurring once. Which antigens these TCRs recognize remains unknown. This specimen was cultured CD8+ T cells from PBMCs, taken from culture after CMV antigen stimulation. These receptors all come from a human donor in good health (CMV status not recorded). Some clones in this sample may be carry-over from other donors' samples. Both conserved end residues are part of each CDR3. The D gene is left open where the match is weak. Only some rows state a clone size, as once, few, many or a class for expanded clones.

d_gene: TRBD1
abundance: many
v_gene: TRBV7-9
j_gene: TRBJ1-6
CDR3nt: TGTGCCAGCAGCTTAAACCCGTCAGGGGGAACCAATTCACCCCTCCACTTT
CDR3aa: CASSLNPSGGTNSPLHF

d_gene: -
abundance: many
v_gene: TRBV6-6
j_gene: TRBJ2-7
CDR3nt: TGTGCCAGCAGTTACTCGGCAGGGGAAGGCTACGAGCAGTACTTC
CDR3aa: CASSYSAGEGYEQYF

d_gene: -
abundance: -
v_gene: TRBV3-1
j_gene: TRBJ1-2
CDR3nt: TGTGCCAGCAGCCAATGGGGCGCGGAGTTGGACGCCTATGGCTACACCTTC
CDR3aa: CASSQWGAELDAYGYTF

d_gene: TRBD1
abundance: many
v_gene: TRBV7-8
j_gene: TRBJ2-1
CDR3nt: TGTGCCAGCAGCTTTCCGGGACAGGGGGTCAATGAGCAGTTCTTC
CDR3aa: CASSFPGQGVNEQFF

d_gene: -
abundance: -
v_gene: TRBV6-6
j_gene: TRBJ2-2
CDR3nt: TGTGCCAGCAGTTACTCGAGAAGGGGGGAGACCGGGGAGCTGTTTTTT
CDR3aa: CASSYSRRGETGELFF

d_gene: -
abundance: -
v_gene: TRBV29-1
j_gene: TRBJ2-5
CDR3nt: TGCAGCGTTGAAGCCCGAGAGTGGAGGGAGACCCAGTACTTC
CDR3aa: CSVEAREWRETQYF

d_gene: -
abundance: -
v_gene: TRBV28
j_gene: TRBJ2-1
CDR3nt: TGTGCCAGCAGTTCCTCCACTGGACTACCCCGGAATGAGCAGTTCTTC
CDR3aa: CASSSSTGLPRNEQFF

d_gene: -
abundance: many
v_gene: TRBV7-6
j_gene: TRBJ1-1
CDR3nt: TGTGCCAGCAGCTTAGGAGTTGTAGGGCTTGAAGCTTTCTTT
CDR3aa: CASSLGVVGLEAFF

d_gene: -
abundance: few
v_gene: TRBV7-6
j_gene: TRBJ2-2
CDR3nt: TGTGCTAGCAGCTCCCGGACAGCCTGGTCCGCTTACACCGGGGAGCTGTTTTTT
CDR3aa: CASSSRTAWSAYTGELFF

d_gene: -
abundance: -
v_gene: TRBV20-1
j_gene: TRBJ2-3
CDR3nt: TGCAGTGCTAGAGATCTGGGGCGGGGTGGCACAGATACGCAGTATTTT
CDR3aa: CSARDLGRGGTDTQYF

d_gene: -
abundance: few
v_gene: TRBV12-3/TRBV12-4
j_gene: TRBJ2-2
CDR3nt: TGTGCCAGCAGTGGCTCGGACAGACCGAACACCGGGGAGCTGTTTTTT
CDR3aa: CASSGSDRPNTGELFF

d_gene: -
abundance: few
v_gene: TRBV29-1
j_gene: TRBJ1-2
CDR3nt: TGCAGCGTTGATACGGGGGACTATGGCTACACCTTC
CDR3aa: CSVDTGDYGYTF

d_gene: -
abundance: few
v_gene: TRBV3-1
j_gene: TRBJ2-4
CDR3nt: TGTGCCAGCAGCCAAGACATGGGGGGATTAGCCAAAAACATTCAGTACTTC
CDR3aa: CASSQDMGGLAKNIQYF

d_gene: -
abundance: -
v_gene: TRBV7-6
j_gene: TRBJ1-2
CDR3nt: TGTGCCAGCGACGAAGGACAGAACTATGGCTACACCTTC
CDR3aa: CASDEGQNYGYTF

d_gene: -
abundance: many
v_gene: TRBV7-2
j_gene: TRBJ2-5
CDR3nt: TGTGCCAGCAGCCCAAACCCCAACGCGGGTCGGGAGACCCAGTACTTC
CDR3aa: CASSPNPNAGRETQYF

d_gene: TRBD1
abundance: -
v_gene: TRBV6-1
j_gene: TRBJ2-5
CDR3nt: TGTGCCAGCAGTTCACCGATTAGACAGGGGGAAGAGACCCAGTACTTC
CDR3aa: CASSSPIRQGEETQYF

d_gene: -
abundance: few
v_gene: TRBV12-3/TRBV12-4
j_gene: TRBJ2-1
CDR3nt: TGTGCCAGCAGTTTATTTAGCGGGTCGGACAGCTCCTACAATGAGCAGTTCTTC
CDR3aa: CASSLFSGSDSSYNEQFF

d_gene: -
abundance: -
v_gene: TRBV24-1
j_gene: TRBJ1-2
CDR3nt: TGTGCCACCAGTGAGTCAGCGTTCTATGGCTACACCTTC
CDR3aa: CATSESAFYGYTF

d_gene: TRBD1
abundance: -
v_gene: TRBV24-1
j_gene: TRBJ2-5
CDR3nt: TGTGCCACCAGTGACCCAGGACAGGGGTGGAATGGAGAGACCCAGTACTTC
CDR3aa: CATSDPGQGWNGETQYF

d_gene: TRBD1
abundance: -
v_gene: TRBV29-1
j_gene: TRBJ1-1
CDR3nt: TGCAGCGTGGACAGGGGAAGAGGGTATACTGAAGCTTTCTTT
CDR3aa: CSVDRGRGYTEAFF

d_gene: -
abundance: -
v_gene: TRBV14
j_gene: TRBJ2-3
CDR3nt: TGTGCCAGCAGCCAAGATCTAACGCTTGGAGGGATGGAAGATACGCAGTATTTT
CDR3aa: CASSQDLTLGGMEDTQYF

d_gene: TRBD2
abundance: -
v_gene: TRBV20-1
j_gene: TRBJ2-5
CDR3nt: TGCAGTGCTAGAGATCGGGGGACTAGCGGGGGGTACCAAGAGACCCAGTACTTC
CDR3aa: CSARDRGTSGGYQETQYF

d_gene: TRBD1
abundance: -
v_gene: TRBV5-1
j_gene: TRBJ1-1
CDR3nt: TGCGCCAGCAGCTTGGGACAGGGTGAAACTGAAGCTTTCTTT
CDR3aa: CASSLGQGETEAFF

d_gene: -
abundance: -
v_gene: TRBV20-1
j_gene: TRBJ1-2
CDR3nt: TGCAGTGCTGAGACCGCGCGGGTGTTAGACCACACCTTC
CDR3aa: CSAETARVLDHTF

d_gene: TRBD1
abundance: -
v_gene: TRBV4-3
j_gene: TRBJ1-1
CDR3nt: TGCGCCAGCCGGGACAGGGGCGAGCCGGGCACTGAAGCTTTCTTT
CDR3aa: CASRDRGEPGTEAFF

d_gene: -
abundance: -
v_gene: TRBV11-2
j_gene: TRBJ2-1
CDR3nt: TGTGCCAGCAGCGAAGGGGGGAGACTACTCGATGAGCAGTTCTTC
CDR3aa: CASSEGGRLLDEQFF

d_gene: -
abundance: -
v_gene: TRBV7-2
j_gene: TRBJ1-1
CDR3nt: TGTGCCAGCAGCTTAGATGGGGGCAGGAACACTGAAGCTTTCTTT
CDR3aa: CASSLDGGRNTEAFF

d_gene: -
abundance: few
v_gene: TRBV27
j_gene: TRBJ1-2
CDR3nt: TGTGCCAGCTGTCAAAGCGGGCCCAACTATGGCTACACCTTC
CDR3aa: CASCQSGPNYGYTF

d_gene: -
abundance: -
v_gene: TRBV29-1
j_gene: TRBJ1-2
CDR3nt: TGCAGCGTCATCCTGAGGACAGTCGATGGCTACACCTTC
CDR3aa: CSVILRTVDGYTF

d_gene: -
abundance: -
v_gene: TRBV5-8
j_gene: TRBJ1-1
CDR3nt: TGTGCCAGCAGCTTTGCCCCAATAGGCGCTTTCTTT
CDR3aa: CASSFAPIGAFF

d_gene: TRBD2
abundance: many
v_gene: TRBV6-2/TRBV6-3
j_gene: TRBJ2-7
CDR3nt: TGTGCCAGCAGTCGGACTAGCGGGGGGGCCGAGCAGTACTTC
CDR3aa: CASSRTSGGAEQYF

d_gene: -
abundance: few
v_gene: TRBV6-1
j_gene: TRBJ1-6
CDR3nt: TGTGCCAGCAGTGACCAGGTGGTCGCTAACTCACCCCTCCACTTT
CDR3aa: CASSDQVVANSPLHF

d_gene: TRBD1
abundance: -
v_gene: TRBV19
j_gene: TRBJ1-2
CDR3nt: TGTGTCAGTACTCCGGGACAGGGCAGCTATGGCTACACCTTC
CDR3aa: CVSTPGQGSYGYTF

d_gene: -
abundance: -
v_gene: TRBV5-4
j_gene: TRBJ1-1
CDR3nt: TGTGCCAGCAGCTTTCGGGGTAGGGACACTGAAGCTTTCTTT
CDR3aa: CASSFRGRDTEAFF

d_gene: -
abundance: -
v_gene: TRBV5-1
j_gene: TRBJ1-2
CDR3nt: TGCGCCAGCAGCTTGGATCCAGGGGACCTGGACCCCTATGGCTACACCTTC
CDR3aa: CASSLDPGDLDPYGYTF

d_gene: TRBD1
abundance: few
v_gene: TRBV10-3
j_gene: TRBJ2-7
CDR3nt: TGTGCCATCAGGAGACAGGGGCCCGGCTACGAGCAGTACTTC
CDR3aa: CAIRRQGPGYEQYF

d_gene: -
abundance: many
v_gene: TRBV12-3/TRBV12-4
j_gene: TRBJ1-1
CDR3nt: TGTGCCAGCAGTTTTACCCTGTTTGCTTTCTTT
CDR3aa: CASSFTLFAFF

d_gene: -
abundance: -
v_gene: TRBV27
j_gene: TRBJ2-5
CDR3nt: TGTGCCAGCAGTTTAAGGGCTAGTTCGAGAGAGACCCAGTACTTC
CDR3aa: CASSLRASSRETQYF

d_gene: TRBD1
abundance: many
v_gene: TRBV7-9
j_gene: TRBJ2-7
CDR3nt: TGTGCCAGCAGCTCGGGGACAGGACCCTACGAGCAGTACTTC
CDR3aa: CASSSGTGPYEQYF

d_gene: -
abundance: many
v_gene: TRBV19
j_gene: TRBJ1-2
CDR3nt: TGTGCCAGTAGTTTCGGAACCTTGGGGTGCACCTTC
CDR3aa: CASSFGTLGCTF

d_gene: TRBD1
abundance: -
v_gene: TRBV24-1
j_gene: TRBJ2-5
CDR3nt: TGTGCCACCAGTCACAGACAGGGGGGACCTCAAGAGACCCAGTACTTC
CDR3aa: CATSHRQGGPQETQYF

d_gene: -
abundance: few
v_gene: TRBV24-1
j_gene: TRBJ1-5
CDR3nt: TGTGCCACCAGCCCTGGGGGGGGCAATCAGCCCCAGCATTTT
CDR3aa: CATSPGGGNQPQHF

d_gene: -
abundance: -
v_gene: TRBV27
j_gene: TRBJ2-5
CDR3nt: TGTGCCAGCAGTTTATCTGGCCCGTGGCAGCAAGAGACCCAGTACTTC
CDR3aa: CASSLSGPWQQETQYF

d_gene: TRBD1
abundance: many
v_gene: TRBV7-6
j_gene: TRBJ2-1
CDR3nt: TGTGCCAGCAGCGGGACAGGTCACAATGAGCAGTTCTTC
CDR3aa: CASSGTGHNEQFF